Listed below are T cell receptor beta chains from one sample, sequenced in a study of CD8 T cells in Susac syndrome. Using its own MiXCR run on the immunoSEQ multiplex PCR reads, TCRdb lists one record per CDR3 protein. Of about 190,000 distinct CDR3 sequences detected, approximately 95% appear once; the ten largest clones hold under 0.12%. Source material: CD4+ T cells from PBMCs. These receptors originate from a human donor in good health. Each CDR3 is given with its conserved first and last residue.

j_call v_call cdr3_aa
TRBJ2-4 TRBV7-2 CASSLDPGPGFQYF
TRBJ1-4 TRBV29-1 CSAGRGDAEKLFF
TRBJ1-2 TRBV29-1 CSVEAGTGGFYGYTF
TRBJ1-5 TRBV6-6 CASSRPGSNQPQHF
TRBJ1-5 TRBV15 CATSRDRGQPQHF
TRBJ2-1 TRBV20-1 CSASLAGAYNEQFF
TRBJ2-7 TRBV23-1 CASSQSVKRASYEQYF
TRBJ2-4 TRBV5-1 CASSLELAGNIQYF
TRBJ1-1 TRBV14 CASSWGAGTEAFF
TRBJ2-7 TRBV20-1 CSARVPGQGEQYF
TRBJ2-4 TRBV20-1 CSARALREEAKNIQYF
TRBJ2-3 TRBV20-1 CSAGTSAVGTQYF
TRBJ2-3 TRBV20-1 CSATGPPTGPDTQYF
TRBJ1-2 TRBV30 CAWRPTGGGYTF
TRBJ2-7 TRBV20-1 CSARSGGEIYEQYF
TRBJ1-1 TRBV4-1 CASSQVGSWTEAFF
TRBJ2-1 TRBV6-1 CASSRLFNNEQFF
TRBJ1-6 TRBV20-1 CSARRGDLYSPLHF
TRBJ2-5 TRBV7-7 CASSFSLFSGKAQETQYF
TRBJ1-5 TRBV30 CAWSVPGTRAGQPQHF
TRBJ2-4 TRBV2 CASSVDTWGKNIQYF
TRBJ1-2 TRBV18 CASSTTGGEGYTF
TRBJ2-7 TRBV20-1 CSAGAGTSGGKQYF
TRBJ1-5 TRBV6-1 CASSQTGIQPQHF
TRBJ2-4 TRBV5-4 CASSMKGPDIQYF
TRBJ1-5 TRBV29-1 CSVKQGGNQPQHF
TRBJ2-3 TRBV20-1 CSARKGLGTDTQYF
TRBJ1-1 TRBV20-1 CSASTGGNTEAFF
TRBJ2-2 TRBV12-3/TRBV12-4 CASVSGANTGELFF
TRBJ1-2 TRBV7-6 CASSLDLNYGYTF
TRBJ1-1 TRBV9 CASSALTEGEAFF
TRBJ1-2 TRBV24-1 CATSDRRAGTNGYTF
TRBJ2-2 TRBV3-1 CASSQVNSGGTGELFF
TRBJ2-2 TRBV15 CATSRRLGTVNTGELFF
TRBJ2-3 TRBV15 CATSRDNRGSTTDTQYF
TRBJ2-3 TRBV7-8 CASSMSGGAFGTQYF
TRBJ1-2 TRBV29-1 CSVEDLSGRGGYTF
TRBJ2-1 TRBV20-1 CSASSWGPLAGNYNEQFF
TRBJ2-5 TRBV3-1 CASRLGLAGEKTQYF
TRBJ2-1 TRBV6-5 CASSYRTGPSEQFF
TRBJ1-2 TRBV3-1 CASSLGVGGSGYGYTF
TRBJ1-2 TRBV11-2 CASSLGWEGYTF